This T cell receptor (beta chain) was captured in a study of CD8 T cells in Susac syndrome. Trimming took off 4 bases at V and 5 bases at J, with 9 bases between the two ends. This CDR3 comprises 12 residues. CDR1 is SEHNR and CDR2 is FQNEAQ in the germline V gene (reference sequence). The RNA, roughly 0.45 to 1 ug, was put through reverse transcription using random hexamers. Each CDR3 protein is one row after TCRdb ran MiXCR on the immunoSEQ multiplex PCR reads. This sample carries roughly 140,000 distinct CDR3 sequences, 94% of them seen once, and the ten largest clones take over 0.25%. Sample: CD8+ T cells from PBMCs. The V call is TRBV7-9, the J call TRBJ2-7, with D unresolved. This receptor was identified in a human donor in good health. The CDR3 bases are TGTGCCAGCAGCTCAGTAGAAAACGAGCAGTACTTC. Translated: CASSSVENEQYF.